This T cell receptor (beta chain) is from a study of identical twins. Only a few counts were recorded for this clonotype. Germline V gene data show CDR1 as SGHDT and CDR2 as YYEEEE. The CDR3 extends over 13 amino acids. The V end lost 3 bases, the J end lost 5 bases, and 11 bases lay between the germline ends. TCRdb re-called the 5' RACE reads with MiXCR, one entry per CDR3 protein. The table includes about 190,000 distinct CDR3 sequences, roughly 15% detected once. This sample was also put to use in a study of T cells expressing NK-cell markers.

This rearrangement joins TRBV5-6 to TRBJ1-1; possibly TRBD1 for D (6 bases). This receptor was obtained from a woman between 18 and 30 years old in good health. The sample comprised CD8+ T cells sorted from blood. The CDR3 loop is CASSWGGSTEAFF. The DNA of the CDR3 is TGTGCCAGCAGCTGGGGGGGCTCGACTGAAGCTTTCTTT.